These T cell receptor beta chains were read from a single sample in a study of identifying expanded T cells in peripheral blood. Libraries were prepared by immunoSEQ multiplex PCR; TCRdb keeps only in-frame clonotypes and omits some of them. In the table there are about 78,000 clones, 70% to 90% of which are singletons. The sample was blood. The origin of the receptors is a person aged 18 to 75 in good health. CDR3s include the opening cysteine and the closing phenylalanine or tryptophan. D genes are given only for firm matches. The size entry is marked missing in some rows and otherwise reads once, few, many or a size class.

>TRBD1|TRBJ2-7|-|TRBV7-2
CASSRDRVGHEQYF
TGTGCCAGCAGCCGAGACAGGGTCGGACACGAGCAGTACTTC
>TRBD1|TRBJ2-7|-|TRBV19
CASSTDRGPYEQYF
TGTGCCAGTAGCACCGACAGGGGCCCCTACGAGCAGTACTTC
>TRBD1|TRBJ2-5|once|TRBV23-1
CASTPLQGAETQYF
TGCGCCAGCACCCCGCTACAGGGGGCCGAGACCCAGTACTTC
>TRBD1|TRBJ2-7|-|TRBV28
CASSKQGFIAREQYF
TGTGCCAGCAGCAAACAGGGGTTTATCGCGCGGGAGCAGTACTTC
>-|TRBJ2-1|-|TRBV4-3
CASSQVVDSYNEQFF
TGCGCCAGCAGCCAAGTCGTAGACTCCTACAATGAGCAGTTCTTC
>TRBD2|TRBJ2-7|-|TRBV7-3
CASSLVGGTSGPYEQYF
TGTGCCAGCAGCTTAGTGGGAGGGACTAGCGGGCCCTACGAGCAGTACTTC
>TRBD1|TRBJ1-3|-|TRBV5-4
CASSPDRGGNTIYF
TGTGCCAGCAGTCCGGACAGGGGCGGAAACACCATATATTTT
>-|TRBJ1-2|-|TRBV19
CASSIQGPLIGYTF
TGTGCCAGTAGTATCCAGGGGCCCCTCATCGGCTACACCTTC
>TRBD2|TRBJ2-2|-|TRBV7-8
CASSLSGLAVTGELFF
TGTGCCAGCAGCTTGAGTGGGCTAGCGGTCACCGGGGAGCTGTTTTTT
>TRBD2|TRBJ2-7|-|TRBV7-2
CASSLGLAGSYEQYF
TGTGCCAGCAGCTTAGGACTAGCGGGTTCCTACGAGCAGTACTTC
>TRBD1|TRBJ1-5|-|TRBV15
CATSPISRGLGNQPQHF
TGTGCCACCAGCCCAATCTCCAGGGGGCTCGGCAATCAGCCCCAGCATTTT
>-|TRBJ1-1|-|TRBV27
CASTDRRGTEAFF
TGTGCCAGCACCGATCGCAGGGGTACTGAAGCTTTCTTT
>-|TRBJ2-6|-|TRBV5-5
CASSLLASESSGANVLTF
TGTGCCAGCAGCTTGTTGGCCTCAGAGAGCTCTGGGGCCAACGTCCTGACTTTC
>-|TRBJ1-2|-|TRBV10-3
CAISVTQVDYGYTF
TGTGCCATCAGTGTGACGCAGGTCGACTATGGCTACACCTTC
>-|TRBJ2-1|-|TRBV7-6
CASSFGQGNEQFF
TGTGCCAGCAGCTTTGGGCAGGGCAATGAGCAGTTCTTC
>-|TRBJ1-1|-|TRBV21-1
CASSNKARHEAFF
TGTGCCAGCAGCAACAAAGCGCGCCATGAAGCTTTCTTT
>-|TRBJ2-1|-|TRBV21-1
CASSKASRGRAPGVGDEQFF
TGTGCCAGCAGCAAAGCCTCCCGCGGGAGGGCCCCAGGAGTAGGGGATGAGCAGTTCTTC